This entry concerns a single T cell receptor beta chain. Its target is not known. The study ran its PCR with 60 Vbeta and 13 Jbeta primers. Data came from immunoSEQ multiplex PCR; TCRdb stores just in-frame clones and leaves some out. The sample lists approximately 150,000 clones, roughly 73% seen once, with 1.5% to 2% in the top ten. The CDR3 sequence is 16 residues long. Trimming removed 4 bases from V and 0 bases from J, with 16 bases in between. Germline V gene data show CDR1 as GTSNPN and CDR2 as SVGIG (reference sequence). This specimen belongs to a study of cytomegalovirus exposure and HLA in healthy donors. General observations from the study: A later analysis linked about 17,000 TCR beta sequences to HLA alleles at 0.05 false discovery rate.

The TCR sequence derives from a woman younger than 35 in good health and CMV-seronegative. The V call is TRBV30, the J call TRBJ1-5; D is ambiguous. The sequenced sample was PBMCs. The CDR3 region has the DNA TGTGCCTGGACTATGCGGGGTGAGGATAGCAATCAGCCCCAGCATTTT. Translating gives CAWTMRGEDSNQPQHF.